The 11 T cell receptor beta chains listed next were all sequenced from one sample in a study of blood T cell repertoires in COVID-19. Clones were sequenced by immunoSEQ multiplex PCR, and TCRdb holds only the in-frame ones, with some missing. The table shows about 200,000 clones, with about 86% occurring only once. Sequencing was done on a sample of PBMCs or T cells enriched from blood (not recorded which). Receptors were obtained from a man aged 35-49 years who had recovered from COVID-19.

V gene TRBV7-2 combines with J gene TRBJ1-2, with TRBD1 identical over 9 bases. CDR1 and CDR2 from the germline V gene are SGHTA and FQGNSA. The trim removed 8 bases at V and 7 bases at J, leaving 11 bases unmatched. This CDR3 contains 14 residues. The CDR3 sequence: CASVLDRGIGGYTF. CDR3 nucleotides: TGTGCCAGCGTCTTAGACAGGGGGATTGGTGGCTACACCTTC.

The genes are TRBV2 and TRBJ1-2; no clear D gene. The CDR3 runs to 12 residues. Germline V lookup: CDR1 SNHLY, CDR2 FYNNEI. Trimming left V 7 bases short and J 6 bases short, with 12 bases between. The CDR3, as DNA: TGTGCCAGCAACGGTGAGGGAGATGGCTACACCTTC. It is translated as CASNGEGDGYTF. Full variable domain (missing parts from reference TRBV2 and TRBJ1-2): EPEVTQTPSHQVTQMGQEVILRCVPISNHLYFYWYRQILGQKVEFLVSFYNNEISEKSEIFDDQFSVERPDGSNFTLKIRSTKLEDSAMYFCASNGEGDGYTFGSGTRLTVV.

This clone was found once. The gene calls are TRBV7-9 and TRBJ2-7; D is possibly TRBD1 (6 bases). The CDR3 is 15 residues long. The V gene lost 3 bases and the J gene lost 1 base, with 13 bases spanning the gap. Germline lookup yields CDR1 SEHNR and CDR2 FQNEAQ (reference sequence). The CDR3 spells CASSFLGTTSYEQYF. The CDR3 DNA follows: TGTGCCAGCAGCTTCTTAGGGACAACTTCCTACGAGCAGTACTTC.

This chain links TRBV29-1 with TRBJ1-4; D not certain. Germline V gene data show CDR1 as SQVTM and CDR2 as ANQGSEA. V was shortened by 3 bases and J by 0 bases, with 20 bases between the two germline ends. There are 18 residues in the CDR3. In DNA form, the CDR3 reads TGCAGCGTTGAGCTTCCCTGGGGAGAGGGCACAACTAATGAAAAACTGTTTTTT. Its translation is CSVELPWGEGTTNEKLFF.

In this sample, this clone turned up once. The rearrangement links TRBV28 to TRBJ2-1; 13 bases align to TRBD2. V gave up 10 bases and J gave up 0 bases; unmatched junction bases: 12. The CDR3 covers 18 residues. Germline V gene sequence: CDR1 MDHEN, CDR2 SYDVKM. CDR3: CATTTSGGRDSSYNEQFF. The CDR3 DNA follows: TGTGCCACCACGACTAGCGGGGGGCGGGATAGCTCCTACAATGAGCAGTTCTTC.

The chain uses TRBV30 and TRBJ1-6; tentatively, D is TRBD1 (5 bases). The CDR3 contains 13 residues. Germline V gene sequence: CDR1 GTSNPN, CDR2 SVGIG (reference sequence). V dropped 3 bases and J dropped 7 bases, with 10 bases sitting between them. The CDR3 spells CAWSTGGNSPLHF. CDR3 DNA sequence: TGTGCCTGGAGCACGGGGGGGAATTCACCCCTCCACTTT.

The rearrangement links TRBV7-6 to TRBJ1-1; D might be TRBD1 (6 bases). Germline lookup yields CDR1 SGHVS and CDR2 FNYEAQ. Trimming stripped 1 base from V and 0 bases from J, with 12 bases between. The CDR3 totals 16 residues. In DNA, the CDR3 is TGTGCCAGCAGCTTAGTCGGTTGGGACATGAACACTGAAGCTTTCTTT. It yields the protein CASSLVGWDMNTEAFF.

The rearrangement uses TRBV4-3 and TRBJ1-3, with 7 bases identical to TRBD1. The J segment lost 3 bases and the V segment lost 3 bases, leaving 8 bases of the junction unmatched. The CDR3 sequence is 16 residues long. The germline CDR1 and CDR2 sequences are LGHNA and YSLEER. The CDR3 here is CASSQTADRVGNTIYF. As DNA, the CDR3 is TGCGCCAGCAGCCAGACCGCCGACAGGGTTGGAAACACCATATATTTT.

The chain uses TRBV7-6 and TRBJ1-4, with 8 bases identical to TRBD1. The CDR3 spans 13 residues. The trim removed 3 bases at V and 11 bases at J, leaving 5 bases unmatched. CDR1 and CDR2 (germline): SGHVS, FNYEAQ. DNA for the CDR3: TGTGCCAGCAGCTTTGGACAGGGCGGGAAACTGTTTTTT. The encoded protein is CASSFGQGGKLFF.

V is TRBV19 and J is TRBJ1-1; no definite D call. The CDR3 consists of 15 residues. The V end lost 7 bases, the J end lost 0 bases, and 15 bases lay between the germline ends. Looked up from germline, CDR1 is LNHDA and CDR2 is SQIVND (reference sequence). The CDR3 is CASTAAGSMNTEAFF. DNA of the CDR3: TGTGCCAGTACCGCGGCGGGGTCTATGAACACTGAAGCTTTCTTT.

This rearrangement joins TRBV5-4 to TRBJ2-5; a weak D match, TRBD1 (5 bases). Trimming pared 3 bases from V and 3 bases from J, leaving 12 bases between. CDR1 is SGHNT, CDR2 YYREEE, per germline (reference sequence). The CDR3 covers 14 residues. CDR3 DNA: TGTGCCAGCAGCTCCCGAGACAGAGAAGAGACCCAGTACTTC. This translates into CASSSRDREETQYF.